The 21 T cell receptor beta chains presented below share a single source sample, sequenced in a study of patients and donors after allogeneic stem cell transplantation. TCRdb reanalysed the RT-PCR reads using MiXCR and keeps one entry per CDR3 protein. The sample lists 57,000 or so distinct CDR3 sequences; 13% were seen once. Sequenced sample: blood, either unsorted or a sorted T cell fraction (not recorded which). The receptors originated from a human donor who was either an allogeneic HSCT recipient or a stem cell or donor lymphocyte infusion donor (not recorded which). It is not recorded whose cells these are; they may come from a transplant donor.

This clonotype was counted ten times or more. The V and J genes are TRBV5-5 and TRBJ1-2; D uncertain. V shed 0 bases and J shed 4 bases, with 10 bases lying between them. CDR1 and CDR2 (germline): SGHKS, YYEKEE (reference sequence). This CDR3 contains 14 residues. The CDR3 is CASSLGEGTYGYTF. CDR3 DNA sequence: TGTGCCAGCAGCTTGGGAGAGGGTACCTATGGCTACACCTTC.

This clonotype was counted only a few times. The chain employs TRBV6-5 and TRBJ2-7; 7 bases map to TRBD2. The CDR3 totals 13 residues. Per the germline V gene, CDR1 is MNHEY and CDR2 is SVGAGI. V gave up 0 bases and J gave up 7 bases; unmatched junction bases: 3. Here the CDR3 DNA reads TGTGCCAGCAGTTACTCGACTAGCCGGGAGCAGTACTTC. Protein sequence: CASSYSTSREQYF.

At least ten counts were recorded for this clonotype. The genes are TRBV7-2 and TRBJ2-2, with TRBD2 matching 11 bases. Per the germline V gene, CDR1 is SGHTA and CDR2 is FQGNSA. The V segment lost 8 bases and the J segment 8 bases; nucleotides outside the gene matches: 10. This CDR3 is built from 15 residues. CDR3 bases: TGTGCCAGCTCGACGACTAGCGGGAATCGGGGGGAGCTGTTTTTT. Protein: CASSTTSGNRGELFF.

This clonotype was counted many times. The chain employs TRBV27 and TRBJ1-1; a weak D match, TRBD1 (5 bases). The germline gives CDR1 MNHEY, CDR2 SMNVEV (reference sequence). The V and J ends lost 1 base and 6 bases respectively, with 12 bases between them. The CDR3 has 14 residues. This CDR3 reads CASSLYVGGAEAFF. The DNA of the CDR3 is TGTGCCAGCAGTTTATATGTTGGAGGGGCTGAAGCTTTCTTT.

There are a few counts of this clonotype. This chain uses TRBV20-1 with TRBJ1-1, with D unclear. Germline V gene sequence: CDR1 DFQATT, CDR2 SNEGSKA (reference sequence). V lost 2 bases and J lost 1, with 5 bases in between. The CDR3 is 12 residues long. CDR3 residues: CSARPPNTEAFF. CDR3 coding DNA: TGCAGTGCTAGACCACCGAACACTGAAGCTTTCTTT.

J is TRBJ1-3 and V is TRBV19; 7 nucleotides match TRBD1. The CDR3 sequence is 18 residues long. Per the germline V gene, CDR1 is LNHDA and CDR2 is SQIVND (reference sequence). The junction had 13 bases not matched to a gene; V was cut back by 5 bases and J by 0 bases. The CDR3 sequence: CASSPHSGQISSGNTIYF. The DNA of the CDR3 is TGTGCCAGTAGTCCACATTCGGGACAGATATCCTCTGGAAACACCATATATTTT. Full variable domain (remainder filled in from reference TRBV19 and TRBJ1-3): DGGITQSPKYLFRKEGQNVTLSCEQNLNHDAMYWYRQDPGQGLRLIYYSQIVNDFQKGDIAEGYSVSREKKESFPLTVTSAQKNPTAFYLCASSPHSGQISSGNTIYFGEGSWLTVV.

This clonotype was seen a few times. The chain uses TRBV28 and TRBJ1-1, with a possible D match to TRBD1 (5 bases). Looked up from germline, CDR1 is MDHEN and CDR2 is SYDVKM. V was pared by 1 base and J by 1 base, with 10 bases between. The CDR3 has 15 residues. The CDR3 loop is CASSLFLGTNTEAFF. CDR3 DNA: TGTGCCAGCAGTTTATTTCTGGGGACGAACACTGAAGCTTTCTTT.

This rearrangement joins TRBV24-1 to TRBJ2-2; 7 positions agree with TRBD1. Germline V gene lookup returns CDR1 KGHDR and CDR2 SFDVKD. CDR3 length: 19 residues. With V trimmed by 2 bases and J by 1 base, 12 bases remained unmatched. This CDR3 reads CATSDSPGQPNLNTGELFF. DNA for the CDR3: TGTGCCACCAGTGATTCTCCGGGACAGCCGAATCTGAACACCGGGGAGCTGTTTTTT.

At least ten counts were recorded for this clonotype. The chain joins TRBV3-1 to TRBJ1-5, with TRBD1 matching 8 bases. V was clipped by 5 bases and J by 2 bases; unmatched bases: 14. Germline V gives CDR1 LGHDT, CDR2 YNNKEL (reference sequence). This CDR3 is built from 18 residues. The DNA of the CDR3 is TGTGCCAGCAGCGCCCCACGGACAGGGAACAAAGGCAATCAGCCCCAGCATTTT. It specifies CASSAPRTGNKGNQPQHF.

The chain joins TRBV4-2 to TRBJ2-7, with D perhaps being TRBD1 or TRBD2 (5 bases each). Germline V gene data show CDR1 as LGHNA and CDR2 as YNFKEQ. The CDR3 runs to 15 residues. V gave up 1 base and J gave up 3 bases, with 13 bases separating them. CDR3 in amino acids: CASSQGRDGRYEQYF. The CDR3 coding sequence is TGTGCCAGCAGCCAAGGCCGGGACGGTCGCTACGAGCAGTACTTC.

This clonotype has a count of ten or more. The chain recombines TRBV12-3 or TRBV12-4 with TRBJ1-5; possibly TRBD1 for D (5 bases). V lost 5 bases and J lost 7, with 9 bases in between. This CDR3 contains 12 residues. The CDR3 protein is CASSIWGQPQHF. CDR3 DNA sequence: TGTGCCAGCAGTATCTGGGGCCAGCCCCAGCATTTT.

V usage is TRBV5-8 and J usage is TRBJ1-1, with D unclear. Trimming removed 0 bases at V and 0 bases at J, with 9 bases between. Germline values: CDR1 SGHTS, CDR2 YDEGEE. There are 15 residues in the CDR3. Written as DNA, the CDR3 is TGTGCCAGCAGCTTGGTTAGCGTACTGAACACTGAAGCTTTCTTT. It translates to CASSLVSVLNTEAFF. The full variable domain, completed using reference TRBV5-8 and TRBJ1-1, is EAGVTQSPTHLIKTRGQQATLRCSPISGHTSVYWYQQALGLGLQFLLWYDEGEERNRGNFPPRFSGRQFPNYSSELNVNALELEDSALYLCASSLVSVLNTEAFFGQGTRLTVV.

The J gene is TRBJ2-4, the V gene TRBV20-1, with TRBD1 identical over 12 bases. The CDR3 spans 16 residues. The germline V gene encodes CDR1 DFQATT and CDR2 SNEGSKA (reference sequence). The junction had 5 bases not matched to a gene; V was cut back by 3 bases and J by 2 bases. CDR3 coding DNA: TGCAGTGCTAGTGGGACAGGGGGCTCTCCCAAAAACATTCAGTACTTC. Translated: CSASGTGGSPKNIQYF.

This clonotype was observed a single time. This sequence joins TRBV29-1 and TRBJ2-5, with 14 bases identical to TRBD2. Germline assignment: CDR1 SQVTM and CDR2 ANQGSEA. This CDR3 has 14 amino acids. The J segment lost 4 bases and the V segment lost 7 bases, leaving 5 bases of the junction unmatched. CDR3 DNA sequence: TGCAGCGAAGGGACTAGCGGGAGTGGAGAGACCCAGTACTTC. Translation: CSEGTSGSGETQYF.

This clonotype was seen repeatedly, ten times or more. V is TRBV20-1 and J is TRBJ1-2, with D unclear. Per the germline V gene, CDR1 is DFQATT and CDR2 is SNEGSKA (reference sequence). The CDR3 length is 14 residues. Trimming stripped 5 bases from V and 3 bases from J, with 16 bases between. The CDR3 here is CSAPLEPEDYGYTF. In DNA form, the CDR3 reads TGCAGTGCTCCTTTAGAGCCGGAGGACTATGGCTACACCTTC.

This clonotype was seen only a few times. V gene TRBV12-3 or TRBV12-4 combines with J gene TRBJ2-5; D is perhaps TRBD2 (6 bases). V was cut by 3 bases and J by 1 base, with 15 bases left in between. The CDR3 is 16 residues long. CDR3 coding DNA: TGTGCCAGCAGTTTTGAGGGAGGAGCCTTCCAAGAGACCCAGTACTTC. Its translation is CASSFEGGAFQETQYF.

This clonotype was detected a few times. The rearrangement joins TRBV7-9 to TRBJ2-6; 7 bases are shared with TRBD1. This CDR3 spans 17 amino acids. Germline values: CDR1 SEHNR, CDR2 FQNEAQ (reference sequence). With 4 bases clipped from V and 2 bases from J, the junction kept 8 bases outside the gene matches. CDR3 loop: CASSYRQGDPGANVLTF. CDR3 nucleotides: TGTGCCAGCAGCTACCGACAGGGTGACCCTGGGGCCAACGTCCTGACTTTC.

The chain carries TRBV5-1 and TRBJ2-7; D gene unclear. Per germline, CDR1 SGHRS and CDR2 YFSETQ. This CDR3 has 13 amino acids. V shed 0 bases and J shed 7 bases, with 11 bases lying between them. CDR3 bases: TGCGCCAGCAGCTTGGAGATTAGTAGGGAGCAGTACTTC. Protein sequence: CASSLEISREQYF.

This clonotype has only a few counts. This chain connects TRBV7-6 to TRBJ2-7, with no clear D. CDR3 length: 13 residues. Between the trimmed V and J ends, which lost 4 bases and 2 bases, there was a span of 9 bases. Germline V gives CDR1 SGHVS, CDR2 FNYEAQ. CDR3 region: CASSYRGTYEQYF. In DNA, the CDR3 is TGTGCCAGCAGCTATAGAGGTACCTACGAGCAGTACTTC.

This rearrangement joins TRBV6-5 to TRBJ2-2; no clear D. The germline gives CDR1 MNHEY, CDR2 SVGAGI. Trimming removed 0 bases from V and 5 bases from J, with 7 bases in between. CDR3 size: 14 residues. The CDR3 region has the DNA TGTGCCAGCAGTTACTCCCGGTATACCGGGGAGCTGTTTTTT. This sequence encodes CASSYSRYTGELFF.

The sample holds a few counts of this clonotype. This rearrangement joins TRBV19 to TRBJ1-1; D ambiguous. The germline gives CDR1 LNHDA, CDR2 SQIVND (reference sequence). The CDR3 totals 14 residues. Between the trimmed V and J ends, which lost 2 bases and 7 bases, there was a span of 14 bases. CDR3 nucleotides: TGTGCCAGTAGTATATCCTCCGACGGCCTTGAAGCTTTCTTT. It translates to CASSISSDGLEAFF.